This record concerns one T cell receptor beta chain sequence. The antigen remains unidentified. The data stem from a study of CD8 T cells in ankylosing spondylitis. Study conclusions and caveats: A TCR beta motif made of several highly homologous variants seemed typical of ankylosing spondylitis blood. Disease-linked clones reportedly showed significant enrichment in matched ankylosing spondylitis synovial fluid. The authors found the disease-linked clones to be CD8+ and relatively rare in peripheral blood.

TCRdb reanalysed the 5' RACE reads using MiXCR and keeps one entry per CDR3 protein. The sample carries 700,000 to 1,000,000 distinct CDR3 sequences, roughly 12% recorded once. CDR3 length: 16 amino acids. V lost 6 bases and J lost 0; bases outside the gene matches: 8. Germline CDR1 DFQATT, CDR2 SNEGSKA (reference sequence). The chain recombines TRBV20-1 with TRBJ2-1; 10 bases align to TRBD2. Sequenced material: blood, either unsorted or a sorted T cell fraction (not recorded which). This TCR derives from a male donor with ankylosing spondylitis. The CDR3 nucleotides read TGCAGTGCCCCCGGGACTAGCGCCCGCTCCTACAATGAGCAGTTCTTC. Protein product: CSAPGTSARSYNEQFF.